The 20 T cell receptor beta chains presented below share a single source sample, sequenced in a study of cytomegalovirus exposure and HLA in healthy donors (dated by TCRdb to the late 2010s). Libraries were constructed by the immunoSEQ multiplex PCR assay. TCRdb took this table from immuneACCESS and kept in-frame rearrangements with V and J called. Such tables lack part of the clones; where checked against another copy, unresolved V genes explain under half of the gap, and the rest is unexplained. Here the sample has about 130,000 clones; just under 90% occur a single time. The ten largest account for around 3.1% of the sample. Sequenced material: PBMCs. The receptor set was obtained from a man in his thirties or forties in good health and CMV-seronegative.

The chain links TRBV27 to TRBJ1-4; no reliable D call. Germline CDR1 and CDR2: MNHEY and SMNVEV (reference sequence). Between the trimmed V and J ends, which lost 3 bases and 10 bases, there was a span of 3 bases. CDR3 length: 10 residues. The CDR3 spells CASSFRKLFF. In nucleotides, the CDR3 is TGTGCCAGCAGTTTCCGAAAACTGTTTTTT.

The J gene is TRBJ1-5, the V gene TRBV6-6; 9 bases agree with TRBD1. V lost 6 bases, J lost 3 bases, and 3 bases stayed unmatched. CDR1 and CDR2 from the germline V gene are MNHNY and SVGAGI (reference sequence). The CDR3 extends over 14 amino acids. The CDR3 is CASRRTGDNQPQHF. CDR3 sequence (DNA): TGTGCCAGCAGGAGGACAGGGGACAATCAGCCCCAGCATTTT.

The chain is built from TRBV19 and TRBJ1-1, with D maybe TRBD1 (6 bases). V was pared by 3 bases and J by 9 bases, with 11 bases between. The CDR3 sequence is 12 residues long. CDR1 is LNHDA, CDR2 SQIVND, per germline (reference sequence). The CDR3 spells CASSIQDRKAFF. The CDR3 DNA is TGTGCCAGTAGTATCCAGGACAGAAAAGCTTTCTTT.

The chain links TRBV11-2 to TRBJ1-2; D unclear. The germline gives CDR1 SGHAT, CDR2 FQNNGV. The CDR3 is made up of 13 amino acids. Trimming shortened V by 3 bases and J by 2 bases, and 7 bases separated the two germline ends. CDR3 nucleotides: TGTGCCAGCAGCTTCTCCCCGAACTATGGCTACACCTTC. Translated, it gives CASSFSPNYGYTF.

This clone was seen a single time. The CDR3 DNA follows: TGTGCCAGCAGCAGCGACCCCTACAATGAGCAGTTCTTC. Residues: CASSSDPYNEQFF. The V and J genes are TRBV7-9 and TRBJ2-1; D not resolved. The germline V gene has CDR1 SEHNR and CDR2 FQNEAQ (reference sequence). The ends were cut back, 5 bases at V and 2 bases at J, with 7 bases in the middle. This CDR3 is 13 amino acids long. Supplemented by reference TRBV7-9 and TRBJ2-1, the full variable domain reads DTGVSQNPRHKITKRGQNVTFRCDPISEHNRLYWYRQTLGQGPEFLTYFQNEAQLEKSRLLSDRFSAERPKGSFSTLEIQRTEQGDSAMYLCASSSDPYNEQFFGPGTRLTVL.

The J gene is TRBJ2-3, the V gene TRBV28; 8 bases match TRBD2. V trimming: 4 bases; J trimming: 1 base; junction bases outside the gene matches: 4. The CDR3 is 15 amino acids. Germline V CDR1 and CDR2: MDHEN, SYDVKM. The CDR3 region has the DNA TGTGCCAGCAGTTCCGGGGGGGCTGGCACAGATACGCAGTATTTT. It translates to CASSSGGAGTDTQYF. Full variable domain (remainder filled in from reference TRBV28 and TRBJ2-3): DVKVTQSSRYLVKRTGEKVFLECVQDMDHENMFWYRQDPGLGLRLIYFSYDVKMKEKGDIPEGYSVSREKKERFSLILESASTNQTSMYLCASSSGGAGTDTQYFGPGTRLTVL.

The chain employs TRBV28 and TRBJ1-2; D gene ambiguous. Deletions cut 6 bases from V and 3 bases from J, with 20 bases between. Germline assignment: CDR1 MDHEN and CDR2 SYDVKM. The CDR3 is made up of 16 amino acids. CDR3 residues: CASRKPNSPYYYGYTF. CDR3 nucleotide sequence: TGTGCCAGCAGAAAACCCAACAGTCCCTATTACTATGGCTACACCTTC.

J is TRBJ2-1 and V is TRBV13; 7 bases match TRBD2. The V gene's germline CDR1 is PRHDT and CDR2 FYEKMQ (reference sequence). The CDR3 length is 12 residues. V lost 5 bases and J lost 10; bases outside the gene matches: 5. CDR3 sequence reads: CASSTRDYEQFF. CDR3 in DNA: TGTGCCAGCAGCACCCGGGACTACGAGCAGTTCTTC.

V is TRBV6-1 and J is TRBJ2-1; 12 bases align to TRBD2. The CDR3 spans 15 residues. The germline V gene has CDR1 MNHNS and CDR2 SASEGT. The trim removed 7 bases at V and 4 bases at J, leaving 5 bases unmatched. The CDR3 here is CASTRLAGEYNEQFF. The DNA of the CDR3 is TGTGCCAGCACCCGACTAGCGGGGGAGTACAATGAGCAGTTCTTC.

CDR3 protein: CASGSGGVADTQYF. Written as DNA, the CDR3 is TGTGCTAGTGGTTCAGGGGGAGTAGCAGATACGCAGTATTTT. V is TRBV12-5 and J is TRBJ2-3; 7 nucleotides line up with TRBD1. Germline trimming cut 4 bases from V and 4 bases from J; bases unmatched to any gene: 5. Germline lookup yields CDR1 LGHNT and CDR2 FRNRAP. CDR3 length equals 14 residues.

The chain uses TRBV4-2 and TRBJ1-1; 7 nucleotides agree with TRBD1. The junction had 4 bases not matched to a gene; V was cut back by 0 bases and J by 3 bases. The CDR3 runs 15 residues. CDR1 LGHNA and CDR2 YNFKEQ come from the germline V gene. The CDR3 DNA reads as TGTGCCAGCAGCCAAGAACAGGGGTCCGACACTGAAGCTTTCTTT. It encodes CASSQEQGSDTEAFF.

This rearrangement joins TRBV2 to TRBJ1-1; D is unresolved. There are 13 residues in the CDR3. Germline CDR1 and CDR2: SNHLY and FYNNEI. V lost 3 bases, J lost 3 bases, and 8 bases lay in between. The CDR3 coding sequence is TGTGCCAGCAGTGAGCCCCCGGACACTGAAGCTTTCTTT. It encodes CASSEPPDTEAFF.

This chain connects TRBV7-9 to TRBJ2-1; D not certain. Trimming removed 2 bases from V and 8 bases from J, with 10 bases in between. CDR1 and CDR2 from the germline V gene are SEHNR and FQNEAQ (reference sequence). The CDR3 loop spans 13 amino acids. The CDR3 bases are TGTGCCAGCAGCTTATATAGTGCGGATGAGCAGTTCTTC. This codes for CASSLYSADEQFF.

The V gene is TRBV5-6, the J gene TRBJ2-3; D possibly corresponds to TRBD2 (7 bases). Germline CDR1 is SGHDT and CDR2 is YYEEEE. This CDR3 region has 16 residues. Trimming removed 0 bases at V and 0 bases at J, with 11 bases between. The CDR3 loop is CASSLVRGASTDTQYF. The CDR3 DNA is TGTGCCAGCAGCTTGGTTCGGGGGGCCAGCACAGATACGCAGTATTTT.

This clone came up once. The chain recombines TRBV9 with TRBJ1-1; D call uncertain. CDR3 length equals 13 residues. V was shortened by 7 bases and J by 4 bases, with 14 bases between the two germline ends. Per germline, CDR1 SGDLS and CDR2 YYNGEE. The CDR3 spells CASALGGGTEAFF. The DNA for the CDR3 is TGTGCCAGCGCCCTAGGAGGCGGCACTGAAGCTTTCTTT.

This clone was observed once. The rearrangement joins TRBV5-6 to TRBJ2-1, with TRBD1 as a possible D gene (6 bases). Looked up from germline, CDR1 is SGHDT and CDR2 is YYEEEE. V was shortened by 4 bases and J by 6 bases, with 23 bases between the two germline ends. CDR3 length: 17 residues. Written as DNA, the CDR3 is TGTGCCAGCAGCCCCTCCGTCGCCGGGACATATGGCAATGAGCAGTTCTTC. Translated, it gives CASSPSVAGTYGNEQFF.

The V and J genes are TRBV11-1 and TRBJ2-5; TRBD2 agrees at 16 bases. The CDR3 has 15 amino acids. Unmatched junction bases numbered 3, after V lost 5 bases and J lost 6 bases. Per germline, CDR1 SGHAT and CDR2 FQDESV (reference sequence). In nucleotides, the CDR3 is TGTGCCAGCAGCCCGGGACTAGCGGGGGGGAAGACCCAGTACTTC. Translating gives CASSPGLAGGKTQYF. Combining the CDR3 with reference TRBV11-1 and TRBJ2-5 gives the whole variable domain EAEVAQSPRYKITEKSQAVAFWCDPISGHATLYWYRQILGQGPELLVQFQDESVVDDSQLPKDRFSAERLKGVDSTLKIQPAELGDSAMYLCASSPGLAGGKTQYFGPGTRLLVL.

J is TRBJ1-2 and V is TRBV19, with no clear D. The CDR3 contains 12 residues. V gave up 1 base and J gave up 7 bases, with 7 bases separating them. Looked up from germline, CDR1 is LNHDA and CDR2 is SQIVND (reference sequence). CDR3 sequence reads: CASSIGQIGYTF. In DNA, the CDR3 is TGTGCCAGTAGTATAGGGCAGATTGGCTACACCTTC.

This chain joins TRBV7-2 and TRBJ1-2; D unclear. The germline V gene encodes CDR1 SGHTA and CDR2 FQGNSA. The ends were cut back, 1 base at V and 3 bases at J, with 6 bases in the middle. The CDR3 has 13 residues. The CDR3 nucleotides are TGTGCCAGCAGCTTAGGAGGGCACTATGGCTACACCTTC. It encodes CASSLGGHYGYTF.

The chain links TRBV11-2 to TRBJ2-7; 7 positions agree with TRBD1. CDR1 and CDR2 from the germline V gene are SGHAT and FQNNGV. V shed 1 base, J shed 4 bases, and the junction held 7 bases outside the gene matches. The length of the CDR3 is 15 residues. The chain's CDR3 is CASSLGTGDWYEQYF. The CDR3 DNA sequence: TGTGCCAGCAGCTTAGGCACAGGGGATTGGTACGAGCAGTACTTC.